This TCR beta chain stems from a study of blood T cell repertoires in COVID-19. Clones were sequenced by immunoSEQ multiplex PCR, and TCRdb holds only the in-frame ones, with some missing. The sample has roughly 160,000 clones, around 80% seen once. Trimming removed 0 bases from V and 4 bases from J; junction bases left unmatched: 10. CDR3 length: 17 residues. Germline loops: CDR1 SGHTA, CDR2 FQGTGA. The clonotype comes from a man aged 45-65 years who had recovered from COVID-19. The chain recombines TRBV7-3 with TRBJ2-3, with 7 bases lining up with TRBD1. What was sequenced was PBMCs or T cells enriched from blood (not recorded which). The CDR3 loop is CASSLTDGYDRADTQYF. CDR3 bases: TGTGCCAGCAGCTTAACGGACGGTTACGACAGGGCAGATACGCAGTATTTT.